The T cell receptor beta chain described here comes from a study of blood T cell repertoires in COVID-19. Overall study context: The analysed material was cDNA or gDNA that came from T cells, B-cell-depleted T cells, or PBMCs.

In the authors' workflow: Nucleated cell number was recorded as an estimate derived from reference gene primer amplification. The repertoire was sequenced with immunoSEQ multiplex PCR; TCRdb's copy has only in-frame clones and lacks some. The V and J calls and clone size come from that table; D and trimming were worked out from the DNA. This table holds fewer than 350,000 clones, 75% to 90% found once. V was shortened by 0 bases and J by 7 bases, with 10 bases between the two germline ends. CDR1 and CDR2 from the germline V gene are SGHRS and YFSETQ. The CDR3 runs 14 residues. The specimen sequenced was peripheral blood. V and J are TRBV5-1 and TRBJ1-4; D gene uncertain. The clonotype was recovered from a woman aged 30 to 39 who had recovered from COVID-19. The DNA of the CDR3 is TGCGCCAGCAGCTTGGCGCCCGCGGCTGAAAAACTGTTTTTT. It encodes CASSLAPAAEKLFF.